The source of this TCR beta chain is a study of early T cells in non-severe SARS-CoV-2 infection. Broader study findings: VDJdb matches were skewed toward anti-spike CD8 T cell responses.

Unique molecular identifiers were added to individual cDNA molecules. TCRdb redid the calling of the 5' RACE reads with MiXCR, one entry per CDR3 protein. The sample yields around 70,000 distinct CDR3 sequences, 9% to 15% seen once. This clonotype was recorded at least ten times. As yet, its antigen is unknown. Germline V gene sequence: CDR1 KGHDR, CDR2 SFDVKD. CDR3 length equals 15 residues. V lost 3 bases to trimming and J lost 4 bases; unmatched junction nucleotides: 5. The chain links TRBV24-1 to TRBJ2-3, with 8 positions matching TRBD2. This receptor was identified in an adult who was a healthcare worker with PCR-confirmed SARS-CoV-2 infection or an uninfected control (not recorded which). Sequenced: whole blood. The CDR3 coding sequence is TGTGCCACCAGTGATAGCGGGAGTCCCGCAGATACGCAGTATTTT. Encoded protein: CATSDSGSPADTQYF.